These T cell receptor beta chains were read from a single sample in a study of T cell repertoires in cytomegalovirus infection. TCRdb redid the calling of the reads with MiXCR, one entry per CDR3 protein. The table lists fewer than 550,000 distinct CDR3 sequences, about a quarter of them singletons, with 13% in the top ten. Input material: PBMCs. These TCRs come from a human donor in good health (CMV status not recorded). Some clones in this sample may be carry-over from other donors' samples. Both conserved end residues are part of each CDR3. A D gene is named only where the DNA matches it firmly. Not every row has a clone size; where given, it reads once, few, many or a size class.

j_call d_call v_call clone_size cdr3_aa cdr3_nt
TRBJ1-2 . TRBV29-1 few CSVELMAGGHYGYTF TGCAGCGTCGAACTCATGGCGGGGGGCCACTATGGCTACACCTTC
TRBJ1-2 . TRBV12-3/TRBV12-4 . CASSRPLGSRAGYTF TGTGCCAGCAGCCGACCTTTGGGAAGTCGGGCAGGCTACACCTTC
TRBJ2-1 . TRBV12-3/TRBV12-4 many CASSAPLLFSSYNEQFF TGTGCCAGCAGCGCGCCCCTTTTATTCAGCTCCTACAATGAGCAGTTCTTC
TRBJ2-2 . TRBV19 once CASSIVRGAGELFF TGTGCCAGTAGTATAGTCAGGGGCGCCGGGGAGCTGTTTTTT
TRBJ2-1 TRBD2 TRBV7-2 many CASSLAPAGGGGNEQFF TGTGCCAGCAGCTTAGCGCCAGCGGGCGGGGGGGGCAATGAGCAGTTCTTC
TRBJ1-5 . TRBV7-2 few CASSLGWSGNQPQHF TGTGCCAGCAGCTTGGGTTGGTCAGGCAATCAGCCCCAGCATTTT
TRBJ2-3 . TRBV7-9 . CASSLGFGTTDTQYF TGTGCCAGCAGCTTAGGTTTCGGGACCACAGATACGCAGTATTTT
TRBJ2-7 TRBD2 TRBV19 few CASTISLAGVNEQYF TGTGCCAGTACCATTTCACTAGCGGGAGTCAACGAGCAGTACTTC
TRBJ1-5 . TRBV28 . CASSSLTAGRERPQHF TGTGCCAGCAGTTCCCTCACGGCCGGGAGAGAACGGCCCCAGCATTTT
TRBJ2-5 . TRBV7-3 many CASSSQYF TGTGCCAGCAGCTCGCAGTACTTC
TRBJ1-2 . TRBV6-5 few CASSPWGGAGRYGYTF TGTGCCAGCAGTCCATGGGGGGGGGCGGGGCGGTATGGCTACACCTTC
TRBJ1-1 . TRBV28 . CASSFGRTEAFF TGTGCCAGCAGCTTCGGACGAACTGAAGCTTTCTTT
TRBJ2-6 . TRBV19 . CASSMGVSGVRANVLTF TGTGCCAGTAGTATGGGGGTCTCGGGAGTTAGGGCCAACGTCCTGACTTTC
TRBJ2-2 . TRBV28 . CASSLLGDFTGELFF TGTGCCAGCAGTTTGTTGGGGGACTTCACCGGGGAGCTGTTTTTT
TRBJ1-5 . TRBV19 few CASSPNGVSNQPQHF TGTGCCAGTAGCCCTAACGGGGTTAGCAATCAGCCCCAGCATTTT
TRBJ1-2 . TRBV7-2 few CASTNHMNNYGYTF TGTGCCAGCACCAACCACATGAATAACTATGGCTACACCTTC
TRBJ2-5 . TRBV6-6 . CASSYSPGPQETQYF TGTGCCAGCAGTTACTCCCCAGGACCACAAGAGACCCAGTACTTC
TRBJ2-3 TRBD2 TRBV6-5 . CASRHTGTSGRAGWGDTQYF TGTGCCAGCAGACACACCGGGACTAGCGGGAGGGCCGGTTGGGGAGATACGCAGTATTTT
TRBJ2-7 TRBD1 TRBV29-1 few CSARRQGTYEQYF TGCAGCGCCAGAAGACAGGGAACGTACGAGCAGTACTTC
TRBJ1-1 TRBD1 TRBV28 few CASSLGQGWDTEAFF TGTGCCAGCAGCCTAGGACAGGGCTGGGACACTGAAGCTTTCTTT
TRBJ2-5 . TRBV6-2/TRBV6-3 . CASSYTWGRPKEETQYF TGTGCCAGCAGTTACACTTGGGGGCGTCCCAAGGAAGAGACCCAGTACTTC
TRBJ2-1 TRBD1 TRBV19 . CASSGDRGPGNEQFF TGTGCCAGTAGTGGGGACAGGGGGCCGGGGAATGAGCAGTTCTTC
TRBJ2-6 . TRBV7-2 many CASLPWLKSGANVLTF TGTGCCAGCCTCCCATGGTTGAAATCTGGGGCCAACGTCCTGACTTTC
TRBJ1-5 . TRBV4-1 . CASSQEGGGPQHF TGCGCCAGCAGCCAAGAGGGGGGGGGGCCCCAGCATTTT
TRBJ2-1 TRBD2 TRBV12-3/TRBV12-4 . CASSARASGRNEQFF TGTGCCAGCAGTGCGAGGGCTAGCGGGAGGAATGAGCAGTTCTTC
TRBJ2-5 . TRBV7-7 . CASSLSVGDQETQYF TGTGCCAGCAGCTTAAGCGTCGGGGACCAAGAGACCCAGTACTTC
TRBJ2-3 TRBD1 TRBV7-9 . CASSSPGQGAGTQYF TGTGCCAGCAGCTCGCCGGGACAGGGGGCGGGTACGCAGTATTTT
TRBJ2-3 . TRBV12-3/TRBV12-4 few CASSSENTGTDTQYF TGTGCCAGCAGTTCGGAGAACACAGGGACAGATACGCAGTATTTT
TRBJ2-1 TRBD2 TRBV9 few CASSVGGTSGYNEQFF TGTGCCAGCAGCGTAGGAGGGACTAGCGGATACAATGAGCAGTTCTTC
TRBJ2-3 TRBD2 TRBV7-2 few CASSRAGGTDTQYF TGTGCCAGCAGCCGAGCGGGGGGCACAGATACGCAGTATTTT
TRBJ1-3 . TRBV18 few CASSRVVSYSGNTIYF TGTGCCAGCTCACGCGTCGTGTCTTACTCTGGAAACACCATATATTTT
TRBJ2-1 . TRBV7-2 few CASRPGGGGNEQFF TGTGCCAGCAGACCAGGGGGGGGGGGGAATGAGCAGTTCTTC
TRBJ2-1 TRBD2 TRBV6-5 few CASSLLAGGNSEQFF TGTGCCAGCAGCCTACTAGCGGGAGGGAACAGTGAGCAGTTCTTC
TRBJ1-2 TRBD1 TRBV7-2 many CASRGQGTTNYGYTF TGTGCCAGCAGAGGACAGGGGACCACTAACTATGGCTACACCTTC
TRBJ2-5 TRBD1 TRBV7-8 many CASSTGLGTAHLYF TGTGCCAGCAGCACCGGATTAGGGACAGCCCATTTGTACTTC
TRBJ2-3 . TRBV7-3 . CASSSSQGNTDTQYF TGTGCCAGCAGCTCTTCGCAGGGAAACACAGATACGCAGTATTTT
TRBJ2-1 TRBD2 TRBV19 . CASSIGTSGMYNEQFF TGTGCCAGTAGTATCGGGACTAGCGGGATGTACAATGAGCAGTTCTTC
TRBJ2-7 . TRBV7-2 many CASSYWGSLRSYEQYF TGTGCCAGCAGCTATTGGGGGAGTCTACGCTCCTACGAGCAGTACTTC
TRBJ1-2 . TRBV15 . CATSRDTGQGRADGYTF TGTGCCACCAGCAGAGATACCGGCCAGGGAAGGGCGGATGGCTACACCTTC
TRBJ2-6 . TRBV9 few CASSMPTVARGANVLTF TGTGCCAGCAGCATGCCGACAGTCGCGCGGGGGGCCAACGTCCTGACTTTC
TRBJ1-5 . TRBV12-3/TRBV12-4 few CASSLRREGNQPQHF TGTGCCAGCAGTCTCCGACGAGAGGGCAATCAGCCCCAGCATTTT
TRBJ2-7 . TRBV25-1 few CASSDSFGQYF TGTGCCAGCAGTGACTCCTTCGGGCAGTACTTC
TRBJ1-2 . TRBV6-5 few CASSPITDNYGYTF TGTGCCAGCAGTCCTATAACAGATAACTATGGCTACACCTTC
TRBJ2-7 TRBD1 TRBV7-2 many CASSARTGGAEQYF TGTGCCAGCAGCGCCAGGACAGGGGGCGCCGAGCAGTACTTC
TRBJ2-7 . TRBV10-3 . CAISSGDEQYF TGTGCCATCAGCAGCGGCGACGAGCAGTACTTC
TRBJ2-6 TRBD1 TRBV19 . CASRQGADSGANVLTF TGTGCCAGTAGACAGGGGGCCGACTCTGGGGCCAACGTCCTGACTTTC
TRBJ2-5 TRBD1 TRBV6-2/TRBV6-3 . CASSFLPGQGETQYF TGTGCCAGCAGTTTCCTCCCGGGACAGGGTGAGACCCAGTACTTC
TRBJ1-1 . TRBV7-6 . CASSPPGGVEAFF TGTGCCAGCAGCCCCCCAGGAGGGGTTGAAGCTTTCTTT
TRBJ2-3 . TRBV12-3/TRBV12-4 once CASSLFGGLSTDTQYF TGTGCCAGCAGTTTATTCGGGGGATTAAGCACAGATACGCAGTATTTT